This TCR beta chain was identified during a study of blood T cell repertoires in COVID-19. For the study at large: The United States, Italy and Spain supplied acute and convalescent COVID-19 samples. PBMCs, B-cell-depleted T cells, or T cells were the source of the cDNA or gDNA that made up the material.

In the authors' workflow: Amplified reference gene primers provided the basis for estimating nucleated cell counts. The assay was immunoSEQ multiplex PCR, and TCRdb's table has in-frame clones only and misses some. The V and J calls and clone size are taken from that table; D and trimming were inferred from the DNA. Found here are 35,000 to 45,000 clones, roughly nine tenths of them singletons; the top ten hold about 0.4%. Germline V gives CDR1 LNHDA, CDR2 SQIVND (reference sequence). V was trimmed by 7 bases and J by 8 bases, leaving 20 bases between them. This CDR3 is built from 14 residues. This TCR was recovered from a human donor in a cohort sampled during active COVID-19. The chain employs TRBV19 and TRBJ1-1; D is ambiguous. Specimen: peripheral blood. The CDR3 spells CASIGYYSGFEAFF. The CDR3 bases are TGTGCCAGTATCGGGTACTATTCGGGGTTCGAAGCTTTCTTT.